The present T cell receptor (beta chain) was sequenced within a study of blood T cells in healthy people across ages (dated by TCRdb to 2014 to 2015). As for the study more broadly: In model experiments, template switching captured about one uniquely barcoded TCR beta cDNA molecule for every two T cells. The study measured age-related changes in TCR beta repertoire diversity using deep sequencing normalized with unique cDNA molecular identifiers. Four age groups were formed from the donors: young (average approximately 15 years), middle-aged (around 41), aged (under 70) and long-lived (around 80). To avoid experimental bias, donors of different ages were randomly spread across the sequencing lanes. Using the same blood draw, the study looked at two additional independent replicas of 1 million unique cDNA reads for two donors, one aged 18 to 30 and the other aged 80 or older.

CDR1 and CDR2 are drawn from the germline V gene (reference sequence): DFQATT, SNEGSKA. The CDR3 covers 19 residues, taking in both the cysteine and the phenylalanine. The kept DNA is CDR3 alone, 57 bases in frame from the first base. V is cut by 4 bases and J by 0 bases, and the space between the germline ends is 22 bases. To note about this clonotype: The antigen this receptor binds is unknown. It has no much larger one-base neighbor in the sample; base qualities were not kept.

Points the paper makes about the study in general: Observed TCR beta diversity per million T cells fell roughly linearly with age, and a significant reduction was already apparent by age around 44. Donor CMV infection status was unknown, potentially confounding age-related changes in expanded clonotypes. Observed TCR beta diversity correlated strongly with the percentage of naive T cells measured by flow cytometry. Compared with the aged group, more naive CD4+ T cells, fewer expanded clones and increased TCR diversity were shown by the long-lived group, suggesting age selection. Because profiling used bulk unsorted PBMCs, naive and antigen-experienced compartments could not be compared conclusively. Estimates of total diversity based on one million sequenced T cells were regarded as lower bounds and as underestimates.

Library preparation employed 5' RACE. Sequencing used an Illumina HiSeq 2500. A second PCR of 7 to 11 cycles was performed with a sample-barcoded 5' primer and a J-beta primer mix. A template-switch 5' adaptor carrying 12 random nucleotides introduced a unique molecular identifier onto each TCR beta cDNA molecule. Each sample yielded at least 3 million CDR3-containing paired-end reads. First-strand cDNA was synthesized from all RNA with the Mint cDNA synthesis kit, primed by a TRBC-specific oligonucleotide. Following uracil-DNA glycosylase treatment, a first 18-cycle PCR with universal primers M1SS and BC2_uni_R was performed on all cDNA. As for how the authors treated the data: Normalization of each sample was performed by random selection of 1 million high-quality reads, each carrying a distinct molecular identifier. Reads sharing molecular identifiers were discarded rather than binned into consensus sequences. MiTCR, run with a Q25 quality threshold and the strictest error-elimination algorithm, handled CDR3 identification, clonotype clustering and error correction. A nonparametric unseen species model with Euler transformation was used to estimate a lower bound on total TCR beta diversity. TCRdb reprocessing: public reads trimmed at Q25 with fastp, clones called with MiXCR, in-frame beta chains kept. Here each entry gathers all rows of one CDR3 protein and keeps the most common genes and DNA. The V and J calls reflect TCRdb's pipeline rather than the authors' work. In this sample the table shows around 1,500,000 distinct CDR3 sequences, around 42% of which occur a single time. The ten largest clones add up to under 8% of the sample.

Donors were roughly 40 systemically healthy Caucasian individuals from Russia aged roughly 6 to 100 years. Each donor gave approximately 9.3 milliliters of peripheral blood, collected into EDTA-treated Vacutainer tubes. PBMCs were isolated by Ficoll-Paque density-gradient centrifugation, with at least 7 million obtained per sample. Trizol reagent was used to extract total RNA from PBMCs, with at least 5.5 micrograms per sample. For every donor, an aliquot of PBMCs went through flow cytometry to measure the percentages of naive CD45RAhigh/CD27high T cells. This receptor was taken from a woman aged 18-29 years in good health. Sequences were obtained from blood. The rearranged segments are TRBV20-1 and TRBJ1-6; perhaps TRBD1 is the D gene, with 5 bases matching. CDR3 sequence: CSATPLRTPVSSYNSPLHF. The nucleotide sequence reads TGCAGTGCTACTCCCTTGCGGACACCGGTCAGCTCCTATAATTCACCCCTCCACTTT.